The 16 T cell receptor beta chains listed next were all sequenced from one sample in a study of beta chain features in type 1 diabetes. Study conclusions and caveats: A moderate, significant TCRB CDR3 shortening appeared in type 1 diabetes across four CD4+ subsets.

No antigens are known for them. All of the isolated RNA was reverse transcribed, so expressed TCRB transcripts were sequenced. Clones were read by immunoSEQ multiplex PCR, and TCRdb kept only the in-frame ones, dropping some. The table lists some 280,000 clones, roughly an eighth of them singletons, with approximately 0.015% in the top ten. Sequenced: naive CD4+ T cells from blood. Receptor source: a young man with type 1 diabetes.

The chain employs TRBV28 and TRBJ2-7; 9 bases fit TRBD2. Trimming took 2 bases from V and 3 from J; bases not matched to a gene: 14. CDR3 length: 18 residues. The germline V gene encodes CDR1 MDHEN and CDR2 SYDVKM. CDR3 sequence reads: CASSLLAGGPGSNYEQYF. For the CDR3, the DNA is TGTGCCAGCAGTTTACTCGCGGGAGGGCCTGGGAGCAACTACGAGCAGTACTTC.

V usage is TRBV19 and J usage is TRBJ1-1; 8 bases are a match to TRBD1. The CDR3 is 14 residues long. Germline CDR1 LNHDA, CDR2 SQIVND (reference sequence). V trimming: 3 bases; J trimming: 7 bases; junction bases outside the gene matches: 7. The CDR3 spells CASSISDRGGEAFF. The DNA for the CDR3 is TGTGCCAGTAGTATCTCCGACAGGGGAGGTGAAGCTTTCTTT.

This rearrangement joins TRBV5-1 to TRBJ2-7; 9 nucleotides match TRBD1. V was clipped by 2 bases and J by 3 bases; unmatched bases: 9. The CDR3 is 16 residues long. Germline CDR1 is SGHRS and CDR2 is YFSETQ. CDR3 protein: CASSLAGGTGYYEQYF. In nucleotides, the CDR3 is TGCGCCAGCAGCTTAGCGGGCGGGACAGGGTACTACGAGCAGTACTTC.

This clone was observed a handful of times. The chain uses TRBV21-1 and TRBJ2-3; TRBD1 is the table's D call, not checked against the DNA. TRBV21-1 is a pseudogene. There are 14 residues in the CDR3. The CDR3 region has the DNA TGTGCCAGCATAGGGGGCGGGGGCACAGATACGCAGTATTTT. Translation gives CASIGGGGTDTQYF.

The chain joins TRBV28 to TRBJ2-3; TRBD2 aligns across 8 bases. The CDR3 covers 14 residues. The germline CDR1 and CDR2 sequences are MDHEN and SYDVKM. With V trimmed by 7 bases and J by 2 bases, 5 bases remained unmatched. The CDR3 DNA follows: TGTGCCAGCATAACTAGCGGTTTCACAGATACGCAGTATTTT. This codes for CASITSGFTDTQYF.

This clone was counted a single time. V is TRBV7-2 and J is TRBJ2-7; 13 bases match TRBD2. The V gene end was trimmed by 4 bases and the J gene end by 5 bases; junction bases not matched to a gene: 8. Germline V gene lookup returns CDR1 SGHTA and CDR2 FQGNSA. This CDR3 comprises 16 residues. The CDR3 sequence is CASSWMMGLAGNEQYF. The DNA of the CDR3 is TGTGCCAGCAGCTGGATGATGGGACTAGCGGGAAACGAGCAGTACTTC.

This clone was observed a few times. The V call is TRBV28, the J call TRBJ1-2; possibly TRBD1 for D (6 bases). Trimming stripped 5 bases from V and 3 bases from J, with 13 bases between. The CDR3 is 14 residues long. CDR1 MDHEN and CDR2 SYDVKM come from the germline V gene. CDR3 sequence: CASSQQGNYYGYTF. Here the CDR3 DNA reads TGTGCCAGCAGTCAACAGGGAAACTACTATGGCTACACCTTC.

The chain recombines TRBV28 with TRBJ2-4, with TRBD2 matching over 12 bases. CDR1 is MDHEN and CDR2 is SYDVKM in the germline V gene. J lost 8 bases, V lost 7 bases, and 12 bases had no gene match. There are 16 residues in the CDR3. The CDR3 sequence is CASTLGLAGPLDIQYF. The CDR3 DNA reads TGTGCCAGCACCCTGGGACTAGCGGGCCCGTTAGACATTCAGTACTTC. The whole variable domain, remainder taken from reference TRBV28 and TRBJ2-4, is DVKVTQSSRYLVKRTGEKVFLECVQDMDHENMFWYRQDPGLGLRLIYFSYDVKMKEKGDIPEGYSVSREKKERFSLILESASTNQTSMYLCASTLGLAGPLDIQYFGAGTRLSVL.

The chain has TRBV7-9 and TRBJ1-5; D is possibly TRBD1 (6 bases). V was cut by 4 bases and J by 12 bases, with 16 bases left in between. The CDR3 consists of 13 residues. The germline gives CDR1 SEHNR, CDR2 FQNEAQ (reference sequence). CDR3 in amino acids: CASSSSGGLIQHF. The CDR3 bases are TGTGCCAGCAGCTCTTCCGGGGGGCTCATCCAGCATTTT.

A few counts support this clone. This sequence joins TRBV9 and TRBJ2-3, with 8 nucleotides matching TRBD2. Looked up from germline, CDR1 is SGDLS and CDR2 is YYNGEE. V was pared by 0 bases and J by 6 bases, with 15 bases of the junction left unmatched. The CDR3 has 18 amino acids. The CDR3 is CASSVGGGEAGASDTQYF. The CDR3 bases are TGTGCCAGCAGCGTAGGCGGCGGGGAAGCGGGAGCCAGCGATACGCAGTATTTT. The full variable domain, with the rest looked up from reference TRBV9 and TRBJ2-3, is DSGVTQTPKHLITATGQRVTLRCSPRSGDLSVYWYQQSLDQGLQFLIQYYNGEERAKGNILERFSAQQFPDLHSELNLSSLELGDSALYFCASSVGGGEAGASDTQYFGPGTRLTVL.

This chain links TRBV7-9 with TRBJ2-7, with 7 bases matching TRBD1. V trimming: 0 bases; J trimming: 5 bases; junction bases outside the gene matches: 4. Germline-derived CDR1 and CDR2 are SEHNR and FQNEAQ (reference sequence). The length of the CDR3 is 14 residues. DNA for the CDR3: TGTGCCAGCAGCTTAGCTACAGGGGAACACGAGCAGTACTTC. The encoded protein is CASSLATGEHEQYF.

This sequence joins TRBV5-1 and TRBJ1-4; the match to TRBD1 covers 10 bases. The CDR3 has 15 amino acids. Germline lookup yields CDR1 SGHRS and CDR2 YFSETQ. The ends lost 3 bases at V and 6 bases at J; junction bases unmatched: 5. The CDR3 loop reads CASSSAGTGDEKLFF. The CDR3 DNA reads TGCGCCAGCAGCTCTGCCGGGACAGGGGATGAAAAACTGTTTTTT.

This clone was recorded a few times. This chain uses TRBV27 with TRBJ2-7, with 7 bases that match TRBD1. CDR1 is MNHEY, CDR2 SMNVEV, per germline (reference sequence). Trimming removed 5 bases from V and 2 bases from J; junction bases left unmatched: 15. The CDR3 loop spans 17 amino acids. CDR3 in DNA: TGTGCCAGCAGTCCGGATACGACAGGGCCTAGAGCCTACGAGCAGTACTTC. Translating it yields CASSPDTTGPRAYEQYF.

This clone was detected a few times. The V and J genes are TRBV7-2 and TRBJ2-1, with 7 bases aligning to TRBD2. The CDR3 has 13 amino acids. V trimming: 6 bases; J trimming: 7 bases; junction bases outside the gene matches: 6. In germline, CDR1 is SGHTA, CDR2 FQGNSA. CDR3 amino acids: CASSSGLRNEQFF. The CDR3 DNA follows: TGTGCCAGCAGTTCGGGACTACGTAATGAGCAGTTCTTC.

V usage is TRBV19 and J usage is TRBJ1-1; D is uncertain. Trimming stripped 3 bases from V and 0 bases from J, with 14 bases between. This CDR3 contains 16 residues. Germline CDR1 and CDR2: LNHDA and SQIVND (reference sequence). For the CDR3, the DNA is TGTGCCAGTAGTATGGTCGCGAGGCAGATGAACACTGAAGCTTTCTTT. This codes for CASSMVARQMNTEAFF.

The CDR3 protein is CASSVTDNYGYTF. The DNA for the CDR3 is TGTGCCAGCAGCGTGACAGACAACTATGGCTACACCTTC. V usage is TRBV9 and J usage is TRBJ1-2, with TRBD1 as a possible D gene (5 bases). CDR1 is SGDLS, CDR2 YYNGEE, per germline. Deletions cut 2 bases from V and 2 bases from J, with 7 bases between. The length of the CDR3 is 13 residues.